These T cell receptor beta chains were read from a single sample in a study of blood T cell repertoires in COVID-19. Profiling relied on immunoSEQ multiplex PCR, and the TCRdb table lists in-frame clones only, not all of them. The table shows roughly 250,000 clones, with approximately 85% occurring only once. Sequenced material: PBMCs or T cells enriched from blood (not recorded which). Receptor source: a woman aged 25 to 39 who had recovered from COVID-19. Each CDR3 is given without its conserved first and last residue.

ASSRKVGREEGKLF	TRBV6-6	TRBJ1-4	14
ASSMGGTGSYNEQF	TRBV19	TRBJ2-1	14
ASSEYRGPGTGTEAF	TRBV10-1	TRBJ1-1	15
ATSRDQRVGNSPLH	TRBV15	TRBJ1-6	14
ASSLVWGGDGYT	TRBV5-1	TRBJ1-2	12
ASRHPGTLAGGQETQY	TRBV2	TRBJ2-5	16
ASSSKRGTDTQY	TRBV7-2	TRBJ2-3	12
ASSELSRGNTGELF	TRBV25-1	TRBJ2-2	14
SVAGRLQETQY	TRBV29-1	TRBJ2-5	11
ASNPGQSVKRAF	TRBV28	TRBJ1-1	12
AWIRDVNTEAF	TRBV30	TRBJ1-1	11
ASSILRGGDMNTEAF	TRBV19	TRBJ1-1	15
AISEPDHSYRGDEKLF	TRBV10-3	TRBJ1-4	16
ASSLAYRPRNEKLF	TRBV5-8	TRBJ1-4	14
ASSREQGPYEQY	TRBV9	TRBJ2-7	12
ASSLRLAGPTDTQY	TRBV28	TRBJ2-3	14
AAGLGTDNSPLH	TRBV19	TRBJ1-6	12
ASSQIRDRGFENTIY	TRBV5-6	TRBJ1-3	15
ASSFQSGYGYT	TRBV28	TRBJ1-2	11
ASGEGGVNSPLH	TRBV6-6	TRBJ1-6	12
ASSLDLGTGRNEKLF	TRBV11-2	TRBJ1-4	15
ASSLSGTSDTQY	TRBV7-3	TRBJ2-3	12
ASSLGIQTSLRGYT	TRBV7-2	TRBJ1-2	14
ASSSYLSGRQETQY	TRBV27	TRBJ2-5	14
ASSPNPRGNTEAF	TRBV5-1	TRBJ1-1	13
ASRSWGLSTDTQY	TRBV5-6	TRBJ2-3	13
ASSQGVTSADTQY	TRBV14	TRBJ2-3	13
ATAEGDGYT	TRBV15	TRBJ1-2	9
ASSRQRGPNNEQF	TRBV7-2	TRBJ2-1	13
ASSRVDSNQPQH	TRBV19	TRBJ1-5	12
ASSLLRHLNTEAF	TRBV4-1	TRBJ1-1	13
ASSFARTPSTDTQY	TRBV5-1	TRBJ2-3	14
ASCRDRNNEKLF	TRBV28	TRBJ1-4	12
ASSLGGLGPNNEQF	TRBV7-8	TRBJ2-1	14
ASSPLSSQTGTEAF	TRBV18	TRBJ1-1	14
ASSQAGHPKNTGELF	TRBV4-1	TRBJ2-2	15
ASSEPFLAGGPNEQF	TRBV10-2	TRBJ2-1	15
ASKGTGHSYEQY	TRBV21-1	TRBJ2-7	12
ASSQLASGMGSSYNEQF	TRBV4-2	TRBJ2-1	17
ATSQGVDTQY	TRBV7-9	TRBJ2-3	10
ATSREDNSNYGYT	TRBV15	TRBJ1-2	13
ASSPDFNEVNEQF	TRBV7-2	TRBJ2-1	13
ASKDRGGILSPLH	TRBV19	TRBJ1-6	13
ASGTGGTDTQY	TRBV6-4	TRBJ2-3	11
ASSLALARPGEQF	TRBV5-8	TRBJ2-1	13
ASSFDQGAGYT	TRBV6-5	TRBJ1-2	11
ASSFGQGALGYGYT	TRBV28	TRBJ1-2	14
ASSLVHTGTDTQY	TRBV7-9	TRBJ2-3	13
ASSSQGLANYGYT	TRBV28	TRBJ1-2	13
ASSLVRTGVTKNIQY	TRBV28	TRBJ2-4	15
ASSRVRVGEKLF	TRBV28	TRBJ1-4	12